This TCR beta chain was documented in a study of cytomegalovirus exposure and HLA in healthy donors. The CDR3 is 14 amino acids. Looked up from germline, CDR1 is SGHNT and CDR2 is YYREEE (reference sequence). Trimming took 3 bases from V and 4 from J, leaving 14 bases between them. General study findings and limits: A reported reduction in N-insertions relative to the approximately 670-donor mean was seen in an Asian-associated ancestry cluster in a later analysis. In a later analysis, several top co-occurrence clusters appeared linked to parvovirus B19, influenza, CMV and Epstein-Barr virus. CMV serostatus stood as the only immune exposure information on hand. In a later analysis, compared with equally common non-associated chains, HLA-associated beta chains were more expanded.

This clone was counted a few times. Its matching antigen is unknown. A multiplex PCR was run with 60 Vbeta primers and 13 Jbeta primers. The protocol was immunoSEQ multiplex PCR, while the TCRdb copy is restricted to in-frame clones and leaves out a portion. The profile shows 95,000 to 130,000 clones, roughly 9.9% of them singletons. The TCR comes from a man aged 30 to 45 in good health and CMV-seronegative. The specimen was PBMCs. The rearrangement joins TRBV5-4 to TRBJ2-7, with D tentatively TRBD1 (6 bases). CDR3: CASSWTDASYEQYF. The CDR3 DNA follows: TGTGCCAGCAGCTGGACAGACGCATCGTACGAGCAGTACTTC.